The entry that follows covers one TCR beta chain sequence. In the authors' methods: Amplification of reference gene primers provided the estimated nucleated cell counts. Clones were read by immunoSEQ multiplex PCR, and TCRdb kept only the in-frame ones, dropping some. The D gene and trimming were derived from the DNA, and the V and J assignments and clone size from that table. The data hold about 210,000 clones, with about four fifths observed a single time. Germline assignment: CDR1 SNHLY and CDR2 FYNNEI. The CDR3 extends over 15 amino acids. The trim removed 3 bases at V and 3 bases at J, leaving 3 bases unmatched. These data originate in a study of blood T cell repertoires in COVID-19. Study-wide background: PBMCs, B-cell-depleted T cells, or T cells provided the cDNA or gDNA that made up the material.

The chain combines TRBV2 with TRBJ2-1; 9 bases map to TRBD2. The clonotype originates from a woman in her fifties or sixties with active or convalescent COVID-19. The sample consisted of peripheral blood. The CDR3: CASSDASGNYNEQFF. The CDR3 nucleotides read TGTGCCAGCAGTGACGCTAGCGGGAACTACAATGAGCAGTTCTTC.